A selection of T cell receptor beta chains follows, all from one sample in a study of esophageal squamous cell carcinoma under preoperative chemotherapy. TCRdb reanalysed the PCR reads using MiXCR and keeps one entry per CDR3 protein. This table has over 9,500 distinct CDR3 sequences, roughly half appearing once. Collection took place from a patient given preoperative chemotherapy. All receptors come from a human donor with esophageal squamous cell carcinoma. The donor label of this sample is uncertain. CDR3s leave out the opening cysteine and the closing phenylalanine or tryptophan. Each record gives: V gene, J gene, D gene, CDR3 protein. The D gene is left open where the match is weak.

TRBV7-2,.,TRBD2,ASSFPSGSSYNEQF
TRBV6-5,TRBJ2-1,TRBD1,ASSFDRGLSNEQF
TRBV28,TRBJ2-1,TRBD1,ASRETGTVNEQF
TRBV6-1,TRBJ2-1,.,ASSPLGGGSYNEQF
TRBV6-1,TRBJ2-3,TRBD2,ATSNVVAGVGGSDTQY
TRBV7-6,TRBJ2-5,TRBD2,ASSSSVSGGAGNEQY
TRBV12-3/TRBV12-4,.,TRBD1,ASSPRQGRTQY
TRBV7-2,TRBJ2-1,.,ASSFGKTEQF
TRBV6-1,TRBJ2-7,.,AREKGSYEQY
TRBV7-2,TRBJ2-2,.,ASSSGQHTGELF